The clone carrying this T cell receptor (beta chain) was detected ten times or more. Every TCR cDNA molecule bore a unique molecular identifier. Via MiXCR, TCRdb re-called the 5' RACE reads, giving one row per CDR3 protein. The table lists some 9,600 distinct CDR3 sequences, approximately 6.3% of them singletons. The time point was: sample taken at primary tumor resection. Material for sequencing was whole RNA from tumor, nontumor lung or frozen PBMC, left unsorted. The sample comes from a study of spatial heterogeneity in lung cancer. About the study: Detected beta-chain sequences consistently exceeded alpha-chain sequences. An average of more than ten raw reads was observed per unique TCR and UMI combination.

The source is a male donor with early-stage non-small cell lung cancer. Specimen: normal lung tissue next to the tumor, collected at surgery.

The CDR3 nucleotides read TGTGCCAGCAGTGGTTTGGGGGGGAGTAATGAAAAACTGTTTTTT. Its protein product is CASSGLGGSNEKLFF. The chain uses TRBV2 and TRBJ1-4; TRBD1 might be the D (5 bases). Germline CDR1 SNHLY, CDR2 FYNNEI. Trimming pared 4 bases from V and 4 bases from J, leaving 13 bases between. The length of the CDR3 is 15 residues.